The sequence of this T cell receptor (beta chain) was determined in a study of response to subunit inactivated influenza vaccine. Study conclusions and caveats: The authors suggested that every seasonal influenza vaccination recruits few new T cells.

This clonotype came up a few times. What it binds is not known. TCRdb called the RT-PCR reads again in MiXCR, with one record for every CDR3 protein. Here the sample spans about 650,000 distinct CDR3 sequences, 15% to 18% being singletons. V was clipped by 2 bases and J by 1 base, with 20 bases between them. The CDR3 is made up of 18 amino acids. Germline-derived CDR1 and CDR2 are KGHSH and LQKENI. This rearrangement joins TRBV18 to TRBJ2-5; possibly TRBD1 or TRBD2 for D (5 bases each). This sequence was found in a man in his forties or fifties who received an inactivated influenza vaccine. This sample comprised PBMCs from blood, obtained roughly 13 days after vaccination. The CDR3 DNA reads as TGTGCCAGCTCACCAAGGTCTGGGGGTACAGGCAGCCAAGAGACCCAGTACTTC. Its protein product is CASSPRSGGTGSQETQYF.